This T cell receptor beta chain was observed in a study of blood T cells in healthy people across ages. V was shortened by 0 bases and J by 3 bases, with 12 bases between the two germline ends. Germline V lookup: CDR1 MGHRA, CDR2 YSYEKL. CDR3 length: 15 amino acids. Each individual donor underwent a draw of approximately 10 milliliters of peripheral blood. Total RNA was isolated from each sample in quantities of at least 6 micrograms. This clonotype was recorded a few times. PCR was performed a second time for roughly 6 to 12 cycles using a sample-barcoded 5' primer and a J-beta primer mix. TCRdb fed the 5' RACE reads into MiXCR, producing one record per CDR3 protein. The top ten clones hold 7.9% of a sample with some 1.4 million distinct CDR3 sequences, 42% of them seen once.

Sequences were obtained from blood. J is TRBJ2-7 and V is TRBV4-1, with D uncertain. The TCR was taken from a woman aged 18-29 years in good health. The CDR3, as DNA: TGCGCCAGCAGCCAAGAAGGAACGGTAGACTACGAGCAGTACTTC. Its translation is CASSQEGTVDYEQYF.